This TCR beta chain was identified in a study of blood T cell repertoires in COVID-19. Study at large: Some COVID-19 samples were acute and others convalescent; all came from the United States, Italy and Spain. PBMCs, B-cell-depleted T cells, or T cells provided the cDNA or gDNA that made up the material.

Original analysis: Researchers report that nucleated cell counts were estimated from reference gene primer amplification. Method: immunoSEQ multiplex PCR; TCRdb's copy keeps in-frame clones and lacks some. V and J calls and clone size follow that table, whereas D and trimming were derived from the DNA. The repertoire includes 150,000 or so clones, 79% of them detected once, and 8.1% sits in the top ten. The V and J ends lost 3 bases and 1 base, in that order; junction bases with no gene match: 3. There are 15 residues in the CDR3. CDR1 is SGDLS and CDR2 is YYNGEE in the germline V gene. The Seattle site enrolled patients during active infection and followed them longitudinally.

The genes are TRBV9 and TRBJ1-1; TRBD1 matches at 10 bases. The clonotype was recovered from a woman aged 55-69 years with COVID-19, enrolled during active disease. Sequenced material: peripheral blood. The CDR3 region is CASSARTGGNTEAFF. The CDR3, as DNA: TGTGCCAGCAGCGCCAGGACAGGGGGGAACACTGAAGCTTTCTTT.